The 17 T cell receptor beta chains reported below all come from one sample, sequenced in a study of blood T cell repertoires in COVID-19. Only in-frame clones appear in the TCRdb table, and some are missing; sequencing was by immunoSEQ multiplex PCR. Of around 250,000 clones in the sample, 85% to 90% were seen once. The specimen was PBMCs or T cells enriched from blood (not recorded which). The receptors come from a man aged 18 to 29 who had recovered from COVID-19.

V gene TRBV6-5 combines with J gene TRBJ1-3, with D possibly matching TRBD1 (5 bases). CDR3 size: 15 residues. Trimming stripped 6 bases from V and 8 bases from J, with 20 bases between. In germline, CDR1 is MNHEY, CDR2 SVGAGI. The CDR3 sequence is CASSWRGSTRDTIYF. In DNA, the CDR3 is TGTGCCAGCAGCTGGAGGGGTTCGACGCGGGACACCATATATTTT.

This rearrangement joins TRBV27 to TRBJ1-5, with a possible D match to TRBD1 (6 bases). The CDR3 has 15 amino acids. In germline, CDR1 is MNHEY, CDR2 SMNVEV (reference sequence). V was clipped by 2 bases and J by 11 bases, with 19 bases between them. CDR3 DNA: TGTGCCAGCAGTTTAAGGGGGGGCAGGGTTAAATCCCAGCATTTT. Translation gives CASSLRGGRVKSQHF.

This chain connects TRBV6-4 to TRBJ2-1; 7 nucleotides align to TRBD1. The CDR3 spans 15 residues. The junction had 6 bases not matched to a gene; V was cut back by 0 bases and J by 7 bases. Germline CDR1 is MRHNA and CDR2 is SNTAGT. The CDR3 nucleotides are TGTGCCAGCAGTGACTCGAGGGGGCAGACGAATGAGCAGTTCTTC. Translated, it gives CASSDSRGQTNEQFF.

This clone has more than one count but fewer than ten. The CDR3 protein is CASSVDRGTEAFF. CDR3 sequence (DNA): TGTGCCAGCAGTGTGGACAGGGGAACTGAAGCTTTCTTT. The chain has TRBV6-4 and TRBJ1-1, with 9 bases identical to TRBD1. The ends lost 4 bases at V and 5 bases at J; junction bases unmatched: 2. The germline V gene has CDR1 MRHNA and CDR2 SNTAGT. CDR3 size: 13 residues.

This clone was seen only a few times. The chain employs TRBV6-5 and TRBJ2-1; possibly TRBD2 for D (5 bases). Germline lookup yields CDR1 MNHEY and CDR2 SVGAGI. The V and J ends lost 4 bases and 0 bases respectively, with 7 bases between them. The CDR3 is made up of 14 amino acids. The CDR3 DNA reads as TGTGCCAGCAGTTTTCGGGGCTCCTACAATGAGCAGTTCTTC. Residues: CASSFRGSYNEQFF.

This chain joins TRBV18 and TRBJ2-3; 9 bases fit TRBD2. The CDR3 is made up of 15 amino acids. J was trimmed by 4 bases and V by 4 bases; bases with no gene match: 6. Germline loops: CDR1 KGHSH, CDR2 LQKENI. DNA for the CDR3: TGTGCCAGCTCACATGCTAGCGGGATCCCAGATACGCAGTATTTT. Encoded protein: CASSHASGIPDTQYF.

This clone was seen more than once but under ten times. The J gene is TRBJ1-4, the V gene TRBV30; TRBD1 matches at 7 bases. Per germline, CDR1 GTSNPN and CDR2 SVGIG (reference sequence). The ends lost 3 bases at V and 7 bases at J; junction bases unmatched: 2. This CDR3 contains 12 residues. CDR3 loop: CAWRRQGEKLFF. The CDR3 nucleotides read TGTGCCTGGAGGAGACAGGGTGAAAAACTGTTTTTT.

The J gene is TRBJ1-3, the V gene TRBV6-5; 8 bases align to TRBD1. The junction had 3 bases not matched to a gene; V was cut back by 0 bases and J by 2 bases. This CDR3 is built from 16 residues. The germline CDR1 and CDR2 sequences are MNHEY and SVGAGI. CDR3 amino acids: CASSYSRGLPGNTIYF. In DNA, the CDR3 is TGTGCCAGCAGTTACTCCAGGGGGCTCCCTGGAAACACCATATATTTT.

This chain links TRBV28 with TRBJ1-2; D possibly corresponds to TRBD1 (6 bases). The CDR3 consists of 12 residues. With 10 bases removed from V and 3 bases from J, the gap between germline ends came to 12 bases. Germline CDR1 and CDR2: MDHEN and SYDVKM. In nucleotides, the CDR3 is TGTGCCACCGGGGGGCGCGACTATGGCTACACCTTC. It yields the protein CATGGRDYGYTF.

The genes are TRBV2 and TRBJ1-2; possible D gene TRBD1, 5 bases. V lost 5 bases, J lost 2 bases, and 12 bases lay in between. Germline V gives CDR1 SNHLY, CDR2 FYNNEI. The CDR3 spans 14 residues. The CDR3 protein is CASSSWTTNYGYTF. In DNA form, the CDR3 reads TGTGCCAGCAGTTCCTGGACAACAAACTATGGCTACACCTTC.

The CDR3 DNA reads as TGCGCCAGCACGTGGGGGGGGGCTAGCACAGATACGCAGTATTTT. This codes for CASTWGGASTDTQYF. The rearrangement links TRBV4-1 to TRBJ2-3, with a weak D call TRBD2 (7 bases). Germline V gene data show CDR1 as MGHRA and CDR2 as YSYEKL. This CDR3 is built from 15 residues. V lost 7 bases and J lost 0, with 14 bases in between.

V is TRBV7-9 and J is TRBJ2-1, with TRBD1 identical over 10 bases. Per the germline V gene, CDR1 is SEHNR and CDR2 is FQNEAQ (reference sequence). This CDR3 comprises 13 residues. The ends lost 5 bases at V and 7 bases at J; junction bases unmatched: 2. CDR3 residues: CASSGTGENEQFF. DNA of the CDR3: TGTGCCAGCAGCGGGACAGGGGAAAATGAGCAGTTCTTC.

This chain joins TRBV10-1 and TRBJ1-1; D might be TRBD1 (6 bases). The V gene's germline CDR1 is WNHNN and CDR2 SYGVQD (reference sequence). The CDR3 extends over 14 amino acids. V was shortened by 3 bases and J by 1 base, with 9 bases between the two germline ends. The CDR3 region has the DNA TGCGCCAGCAGTGAAGGGGGACCGAACACTGAAGCTTTCTTT. Its translation is CASSEGGPNTEAFF.

The chain has TRBV5-1 and TRBJ1-1; D perhaps matches TRBD1 (5 bases). Germline V gene lookup returns CDR1 SGHRS and CDR2 YFSETQ. This CDR3 has 13 amino acids. V lost 4 bases, J lost 1 base, and 8 bases lay in between. The CDR3 DNA reads TGCGCCAGCAGCAACGGACAGAACACTGAAGCTTTCTTT. Translating gives CASSNGQNTEAFF.

The chain combines TRBV6-5 with TRBJ2-2; 9 nucleotides line up with TRBD2. The CDR3 runs 12 residues. V trimming: 11 bases; J trimming: 9 bases; junction bases outside the gene matches: 7. Germline CDR1 reads MNHEY; CDR2 reads SVGAGI. This chain's CDR3 is CAGAGGYWELFF. CDR3 in DNA: TGTGCCGGGGCGGGAGGGTATTGGGAGCTGTTTTTT.

The V gene is TRBV19, the J gene TRBJ1-2, with TRBD1 matching 8 bases. The CDR3 has 14 amino acids. The V gene's germline CDR1 is LNHDA and CDR2 SQIVND (reference sequence). The V gene end was trimmed by 0 bases and the J gene end by 4 bases; junction bases not matched to a gene: 1. CDR3 sequence reads: CASSIDGQGYGYTF. CDR3 DNA: TGTGCCAGTAGTATAGACGGACAGGGCTATGGCTACACCTTC. The whole variable domain, filled in from reference TRBV19 and TRBJ1-2, reads DGGITQSPKYLFRKEGQNVTLSCEQNLNHDAMYWYRQDPGQGLRLIYYSQIVNDFQKGDIAEGYSVSREKKESFPLTVTSAQKNPTAFYLCASSIDGQGYGYTFGSGTRLTVV.

The gene calls are TRBV10-1 and TRBJ1-5, with D perhaps matching TRBD1 (5 bases). From germline, CDR1 is WNHNN and CDR2 SYGVQD (reference sequence). V was pared by 9 bases and J by 7 bases, with 19 bases between. This CDR3 region has 14 residues. CDR3 nucleotide sequence: TGCGCCAGGGCGGGACTTTCGGAATCGCAGCCCCAGCATTTT. Protein: CARAGLSESQPQHF.